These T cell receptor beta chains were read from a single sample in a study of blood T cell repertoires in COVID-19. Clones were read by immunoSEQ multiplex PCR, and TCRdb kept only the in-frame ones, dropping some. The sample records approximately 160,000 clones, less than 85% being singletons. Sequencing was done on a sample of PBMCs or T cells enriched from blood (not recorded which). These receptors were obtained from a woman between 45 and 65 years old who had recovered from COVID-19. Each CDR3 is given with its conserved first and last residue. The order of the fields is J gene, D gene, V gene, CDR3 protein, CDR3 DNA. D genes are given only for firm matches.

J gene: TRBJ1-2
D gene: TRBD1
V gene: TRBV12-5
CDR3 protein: CASGLTHRGAGYTF
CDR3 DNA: TGTGCTAGTGGTTTGACCCACAGGGGGGCCGGCTACACCTTC

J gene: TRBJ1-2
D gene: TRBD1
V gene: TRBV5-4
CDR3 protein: CASSSSSDRDNYGYTF
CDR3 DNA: TGTGCCAGCAGCTCTTCATCGGACAGGGACAACTATGGCTACACCTTC

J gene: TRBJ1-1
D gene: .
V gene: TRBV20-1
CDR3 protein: CSAADKEAFF
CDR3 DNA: TGCAGTGCGGCGGACAAAGAAGCTTTCTTT

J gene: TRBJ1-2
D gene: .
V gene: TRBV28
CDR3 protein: CASSLWAGTNYGYTF
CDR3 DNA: TGTGCCAGCAGTTTATGGGCAGGAACTAACTATGGCTACACCTTC

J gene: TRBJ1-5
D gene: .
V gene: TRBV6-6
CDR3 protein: CASSFTGLSSNQPQHF
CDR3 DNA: TGTGCCAGCAGCTTTACGGGACTGTCTAGCAATCAGCCCCAGCATTTT

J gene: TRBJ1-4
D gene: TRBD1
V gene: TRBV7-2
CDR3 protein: CASSLRAGGVEKLFF
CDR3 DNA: TGTGCCAGCAGCTTAAGGGCAGGGGGCGTCGAAAAACTGTTTTTT

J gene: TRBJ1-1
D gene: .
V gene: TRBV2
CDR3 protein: CASSEALEPNLRAFF
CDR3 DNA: TGTGCCAGCAGTGAAGCGCTGGAACCTAATCTCAGGGCTTTCTTT

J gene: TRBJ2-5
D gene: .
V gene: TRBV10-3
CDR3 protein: CAISERGGRQETQYF
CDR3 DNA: TGTGCCATCAGTGAGAGGGGGGGCCGGCAAGAGACCCAGTACTTC

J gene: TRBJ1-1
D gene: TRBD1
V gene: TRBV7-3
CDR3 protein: CASSLTGVDSTEAFF
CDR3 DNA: TGTGCCAGCAGCTTGACAGGGGTGGATAGCACTGAAGCTTTCTTT

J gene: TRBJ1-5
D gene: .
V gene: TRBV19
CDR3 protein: CASRQPYSNQPQHF
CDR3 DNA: TGTGCCAGTAGACAGCCTTATAGCAATCAGCCCCAGCATTTT

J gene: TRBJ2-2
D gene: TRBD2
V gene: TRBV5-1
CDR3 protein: CASSDFTSGYTGELFF
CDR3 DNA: TGCGCCAGCAGCGATTTTACTAGCGGTTACACCGGGGAGCTGTTTTTT

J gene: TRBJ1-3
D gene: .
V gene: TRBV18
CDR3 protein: CASSPTEFSGNTIYF
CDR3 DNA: TGTGCCAGCTCACCAACAGAGTTCTCTGGAAACACCATATATTTT